The sequence of this T cell receptor beta chain was determined in a study of cytomegalovirus exposure and HLA in healthy donors. Study findings and constraints: A later analysis found first-cohort TCR clusters tended to co-occur in the 130 or so validation repertoires.

As concerns this clone: The target antigen is unknown.

TCRdb's copy holds only in-frame clones and misses some; the assay was immunoSEQ multiplex PCR. The profile covers fewer than 100,000 clones, with approximately 91% appearing a single time and about 2.2% taken by the ten largest. While the first cohort had 650 to 850 subjects, the donors belonged to the separate validation cohort of about 130 subjects. The TCR originated in a man aged 30 to 39 in good health and CMV-seronegative. The sample taken for sequencing was PBMCs.

CDR3 loop: CASSPGLQVLHQPQHF. CDR3 nucleotide sequence: TGTGCCAGCAGCCCAGGATTACAGGTTCTCCATCAGCCCCAGCATTTT. The chain employs TRBV11-2 and TRBJ1-5; a weak D match, TRBD1 (5 bases). V dropped 5 bases and J dropped 5 bases, with 19 bases sitting between them. The CDR3 runs 16 residues. CDR1 is SGHAT, CDR2 FQNNGV, per germline.